The next 9 T cell receptor beta chains were all read from a single sample in a study of blood T cell repertoires in COVID-19. Only in-frame clones appear in the TCRdb table, and some are missing; sequencing was by immunoSEQ multiplex PCR. The sample yields 90,000 to 120,000 clones, 75% to 85% seen once. Source material: peripheral blood. These receptors came from a man between 60 and 70 years old with acute or convalescent COVID-19.

The J gene is TRBJ2-3, the V gene TRBV6-4; D unresolved. The V gene lost 3 bases and the J gene lost 5 bases, with 12 bases spanning the gap. The CDR3 is 14 amino acids. Germline CDR1 MRHNA, CDR2 SNTAGT. The CDR3 reads CASSESPLGDTQYF. CDR3 nucleotide sequence: TGTGCCAGCAGTGAGTCCCCCCTCGGAGATACGCAGTATTTT.

The chain couples TRBV29-1 to TRBJ1-4; 10 bases are shared with TRBD1. The CDR3 totals 13 residues. The V segment lost 7 bases and the J segment 5 bases; nucleotides outside the gene matches: 4. CDR1 and CDR2 from the germline V gene are SQVTM and ANQGSEA. CDR3 region: CSARQGANEKLFF. CDR3 nucleotide sequence: TGCAGCGCCCGACAGGGGGCCAATGAAAAACTGTTTTTT.

The chain links TRBV12-3 or TRBV12-4 to TRBJ1-1, with a possible D match to TRBD1 (5 bases). With 2 bases removed from V and 8 bases from J, the gap between germline ends came to 9 bases. This CDR3 comprises 12 residues. CDR3 residues: CASSLKAGEAFF. The CDR3 DNA is TGTGCCAGCAGTTTAAAGGCAGGGGAAGCTTTCTTT.

In DNA form, the CDR3 reads TGTGCCAGCAGCTTGGCCAAAACAGCTTATAGCAATCAGCCCCAGCATTTT. Its translation is CASSLAKTAYSNQPQHF. This chain links TRBV5-8 with TRBJ1-5; the D is unclear. This CDR3 contains 17 residues. The germline gives CDR1 SGHTS, CDR2 YDEGEE. V was pared by 0 bases and J by 0 bases, with 13 bases between.

The CDR3 reads CASSLGGGRALETQYF. Written as DNA, the CDR3 is TGTGCCAGCAGTTTAGGGGGCGGGAGGGCCCTCGAGACCCAGTACTTC. The genes are TRBV28 and TRBJ2-5; 9 positions match TRBD2. The CDR3 extends over 16 amino acids. Germline V gives CDR1 MDHEN, CDR2 SYDVKM. Trimming removed 2 bases from V and 5 bases from J; junction bases left unmatched: 9.

The rearrangement links TRBV5-1 to TRBJ1-6; 9 bases align to TRBD1. The CDR3 length is 15 residues. CDR1 is SGHRS, CDR2 YFSETQ, per germline. V lost 4 bases, J lost 7 bases, and 6 bases stayed unmatched. CDR3 loop: CASSAGQGYNSPLHF. In nucleotides, the CDR3 is TGCGCCAGCAGCGCCGGACAGGGGTACAATTCACCCCTCCACTTT.

The sample holds a few counts of this clone. J is TRBJ1-2 and V is TRBV6-5; the D gene is possibly TRBD1 (5 bases). Germline CDR1 MNHEY, CDR2 SVGAGI. The CDR3 runs 13 residues. The V gene lost 2 bases and the J gene lost 6 bases, with 10 bases spanning the gap. CDR3 protein: CASSYGWGHGYTF. CDR3 in DNA: TGTGCCAGCAGTTACGGGTGGGGCCATGGCTACACCTTC.

As for this clone: The junction departs from germline at one end; a sequencing error may be responsible. The rearrangement links TRBV5-1 to TRBJ1-5; possibly TRBD1 for D (5 bases). The germline V gene encodes CDR1 SGHRS and CDR2 YFSETQ. This CDR3 comprises 15 residues. The CDR3 protein is CASRLGFGGDQPQHF. DNA of the CDR3: TGCGCCAGCAGATTGGGGTTCGGGGGGGATCAGCCCCAGCATTTT.

The chain couples TRBV3-1 (or the pseudogene TRBV3-2) to TRBJ2-5; 8 nucleotides agree with TRBD1. Per germline, CDR1 LGHDT and CDR2 YNNKEL (reference sequence). With V trimmed by 8 bases and J by 2 bases, 10 bases remained unmatched. This CDR3 spans 15 amino acids. The CDR3 sequence is CASVDRGKLQETQYF. The DNA of the CDR3 is TGTGCCAGCGTCGACAGGGGCAAACTTCAAGAGACCCAGTACTTC.